This TCR beta chain was retrieved from a study of molecular identifiers for immune sequencing clone quantification. Notes on the study in general: Barcode-sharing identical TCR molecules could underestimate highly expanded clone sizes. The study found clones above 20 RNA copies held over 98% of effector molecules and under 1% in naive cells.

TCRdb re-called the PCR reads through MiXCR, storing one row per CDR3 protein. The repertoire holds about 640,000 distinct CDR3 sequences, about 20% seen once, with roughly 0.83% in the top ten. There are many counts of this clonotype. Its antigen is still unknown. This CDR3 spans 16 amino acids. V was clipped by 5 bases and J by 0 bases, with 15 bases between them. Germline-derived CDR1 and CDR2 are LNHDA and SQIVND (reference sequence). Sorting captured naive CD8 T cells as CD8+CD4-CCR7+CD45RA+. This TCR came from a human donor in good health. Some libraries in this study had Jurkat cell RNA spiked in. Sequencing input: naive CD8+ T cells from blood, with Jurkat cell RNA spiked in. Sample subset: FACS-sorted CD8+CD4-CCR7+CD45RA+ naive T cells. This chain joins TRBV19 and TRBJ2-3; D is possibly TRBD2 (5 bases). The CDR3 is CASSPRATGSTDTQYF. CDR3 in DNA: TGTGCCAGTAGTCCGAGAGCGACGGGGAGCACAGATACGCAGTATTTT.